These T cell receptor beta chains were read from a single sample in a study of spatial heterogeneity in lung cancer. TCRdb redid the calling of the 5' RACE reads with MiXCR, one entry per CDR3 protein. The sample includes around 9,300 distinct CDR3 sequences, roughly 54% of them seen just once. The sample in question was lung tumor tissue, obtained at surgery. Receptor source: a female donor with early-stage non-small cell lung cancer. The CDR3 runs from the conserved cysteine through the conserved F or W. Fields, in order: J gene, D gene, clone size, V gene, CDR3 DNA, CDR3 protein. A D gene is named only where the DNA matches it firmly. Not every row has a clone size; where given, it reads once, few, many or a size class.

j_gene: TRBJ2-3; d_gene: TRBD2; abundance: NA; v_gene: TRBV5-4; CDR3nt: TGTGCCAGCAGCATTCCAGCGGGACGCACAGATACGCAGTATTTT; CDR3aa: CASSIPAGRTDTQYF
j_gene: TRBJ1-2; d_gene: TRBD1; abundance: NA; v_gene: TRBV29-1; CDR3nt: TGCAGCGTTTCCGGGACAGGGAATTCTGGCTACACCTTC; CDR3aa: CSVSGTGNSGYTF
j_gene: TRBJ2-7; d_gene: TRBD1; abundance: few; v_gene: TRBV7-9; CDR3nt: TGTGCCAGCAGCTTCCCCGGGACAGGGGAGTACTTC; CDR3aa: CASSFPGTGEYF
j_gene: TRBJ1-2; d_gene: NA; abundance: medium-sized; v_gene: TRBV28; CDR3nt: TGTGCCAGCAGTTTATTACGTGACAGGTCGTCAGCTAACTATGGCTACACCTTC; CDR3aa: CASSLLRDRSSANYGYTF
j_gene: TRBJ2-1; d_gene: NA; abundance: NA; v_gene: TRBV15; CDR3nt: TGTGCCACCAGCAGGACAGGGAGGTCCTACAATGAGCAGTTCTTC; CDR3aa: CATSRTGRSYNEQFF
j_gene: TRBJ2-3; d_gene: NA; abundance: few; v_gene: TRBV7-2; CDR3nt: TGTGCCAGCAGCTTAACCTACTCCACAGATACGCAGTATTTT; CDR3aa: CASSLTYSTDTQYF
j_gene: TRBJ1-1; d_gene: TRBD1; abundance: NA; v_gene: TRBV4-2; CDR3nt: TGTGCCAGCAGCCAACACACAGGGGGCACTGAAGCTTTCTTT; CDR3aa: CASSQHTGGTEAFF
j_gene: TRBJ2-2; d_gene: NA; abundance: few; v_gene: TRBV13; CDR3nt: TGTGCCAGCAGCTCAAGTTATCGGGACGACAACACCGGGGAGCTGTTTTTT; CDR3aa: CASSSSYRDDNTGELFF
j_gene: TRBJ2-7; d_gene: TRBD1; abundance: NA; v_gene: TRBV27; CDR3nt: TGTGCCAGCAGTCCCGAACTGGGACAGGGGCCGTCCTACGAGCAGTACTTC; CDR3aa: CASSPELGQGPSYEQYF
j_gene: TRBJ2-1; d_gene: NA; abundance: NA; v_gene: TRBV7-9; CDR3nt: TGTGCCAGCAGCTCCCTCCGAGGGGAGCAGTTCTTC; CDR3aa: CASSSLRGEQFF
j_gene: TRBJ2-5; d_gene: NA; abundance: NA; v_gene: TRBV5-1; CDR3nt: TGCGCCAGCAGCTATTCAAGCGACACGACCCAGTACTTC; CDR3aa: CASSYSSDTTQYF
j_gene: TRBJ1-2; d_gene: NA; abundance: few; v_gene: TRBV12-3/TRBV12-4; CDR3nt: TGTGCCAGCAGTTTGGGGGGAGGCTACACCTTC; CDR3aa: CASSLGGGYTF
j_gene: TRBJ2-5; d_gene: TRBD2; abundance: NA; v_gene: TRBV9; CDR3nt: TGTGCCAGCAGCGGGGCGCCGCGGGGGGCCCAAGAGACCCAGTACTTC; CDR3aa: CASSGAPRGAQETQYF
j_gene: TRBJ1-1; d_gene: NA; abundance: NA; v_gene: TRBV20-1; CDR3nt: TGCAGTGCTAAGGGGGGGTACACTGAAGCTTTCTTT; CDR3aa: CSAKGGYTEAFF
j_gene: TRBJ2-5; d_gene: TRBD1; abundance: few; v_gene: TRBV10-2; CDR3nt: TGCGCCAGCTCAAGAGCCGGGACAGGGGACCAAGAGACCCAGTACTTC; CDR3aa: CASSRAGTGDQETQYF
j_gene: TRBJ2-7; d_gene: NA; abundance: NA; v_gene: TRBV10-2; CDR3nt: TGCGCCAGCAATCCGACGAGGGGGTACTACGAGCAGTACTTC; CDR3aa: CASNPTRGYYEQYF
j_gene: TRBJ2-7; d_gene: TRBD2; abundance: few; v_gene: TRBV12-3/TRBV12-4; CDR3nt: TGTGCCAGCAGTTGGTCGGCGGGAGTAGACGAGCAGTACTTC; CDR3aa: CASSWSAGVDEQYF
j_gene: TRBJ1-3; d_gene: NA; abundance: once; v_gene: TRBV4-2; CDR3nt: TGTGCCAGCAGCCAACCCGGGACTGCGAACACCATATATTTT; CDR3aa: CASSQPGTANTIYF
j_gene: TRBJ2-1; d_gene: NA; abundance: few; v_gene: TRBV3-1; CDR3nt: TGTGCCAGCAGCCTTGGACAGACTCCGAGCTCCTACAATGAGCAGTTCTTC; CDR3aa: CASSLGQTPSSYNEQFF
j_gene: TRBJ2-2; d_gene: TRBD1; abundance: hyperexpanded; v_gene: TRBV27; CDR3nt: TGTGCCAGCTCGCAGGGGGACAGATACACCGGGGAGCTGTTTTTT; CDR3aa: CASSQGDRYTGELFF
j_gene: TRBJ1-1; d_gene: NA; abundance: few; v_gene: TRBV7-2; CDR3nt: TGTGCCAGCAGCTACCAGGGGAGGAACACTGAAGCTTTCTTT; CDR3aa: CASSYQGRNTEAFF
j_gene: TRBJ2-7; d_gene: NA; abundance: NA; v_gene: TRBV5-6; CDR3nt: TGTGCCAGCAGCTTGGAACAGGGCGCAGTGCAGTACTTC; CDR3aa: CASSLEQGAVQYF
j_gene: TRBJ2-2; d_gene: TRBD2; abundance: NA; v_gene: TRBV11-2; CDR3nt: TGTGCCAGCAGTCGGACTAGCGGAAACACCGGGGAGCTGTTTTTT; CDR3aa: CASSRTSGNTGELFF
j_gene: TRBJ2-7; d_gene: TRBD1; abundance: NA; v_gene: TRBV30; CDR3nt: TGTGCCTGGAGCCCGGACAGGGCTTACGAGCAGTACTTC; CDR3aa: CAWSPDRAYEQYF
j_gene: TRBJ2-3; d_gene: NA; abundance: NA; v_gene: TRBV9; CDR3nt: TGTGCCAGCAGCGGCCACGTGGCAGATACGCAGTATTTT; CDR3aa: CASSGHVADTQYF
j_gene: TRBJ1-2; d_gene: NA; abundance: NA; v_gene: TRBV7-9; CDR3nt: TGTGCCATCAGGGTGAACTATGGCTACACCTTC; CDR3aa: CAIRVNYGYTF
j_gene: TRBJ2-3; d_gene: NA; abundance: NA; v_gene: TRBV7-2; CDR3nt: TGTGCCAGCAGCTTGGGCTACGTGGCAGATACGCAGTATTTT; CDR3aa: CASSLGYVADTQYF
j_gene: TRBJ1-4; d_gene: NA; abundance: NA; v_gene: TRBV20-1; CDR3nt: TGCAGTGCCCCGACAGGTCGGGAAAAACTGTTTTTT; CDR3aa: CSAPTGREKLFF
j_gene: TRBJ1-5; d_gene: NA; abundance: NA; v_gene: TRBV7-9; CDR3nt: TGTGCCAGCAGCTTCCAGGTAGATCAGCCCCAGCATTTT; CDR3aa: CASSFQVDQPQHF
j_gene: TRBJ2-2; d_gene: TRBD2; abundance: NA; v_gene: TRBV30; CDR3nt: TGTGCCTGGAGTTGGCGGGGAGGGGCCGGGGAGCTGTTTTTT; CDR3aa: CAWSWRGGAGELFF
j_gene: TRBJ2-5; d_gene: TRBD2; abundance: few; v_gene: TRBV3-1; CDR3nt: TGTGCCAGCAGACGCGGACTAGCGGGGCTTCCAGAGACCCAGTACTTC; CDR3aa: CASRRGLAGLPETQYF
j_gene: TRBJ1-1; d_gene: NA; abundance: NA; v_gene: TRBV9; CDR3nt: TGTGCCAGCAGCGTAGGCAGTTTGAACACTGAAGCTTTCTTT; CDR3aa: CASSVGSLNTEAFF
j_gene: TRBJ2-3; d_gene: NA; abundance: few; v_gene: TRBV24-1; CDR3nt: TGTGCCACCAGTGATTCGCCTACGGGGGGCCAATTATCAGATACGCAGTATTTT; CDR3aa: CATSDSPTGGQLSDTQYF
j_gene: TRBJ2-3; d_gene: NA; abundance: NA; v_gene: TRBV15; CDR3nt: TGTTCCACCAGCAGAGGGGCCTCAGATACGCAGTATTTT; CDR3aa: CSTSRGASDTQYF
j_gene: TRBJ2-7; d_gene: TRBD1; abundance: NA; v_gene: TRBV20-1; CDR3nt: TGCAGTGCTAGAGATCGGGACAGGGGTACCTACGAGCAGTACTTC; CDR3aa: CSARDRDRGTYEQYF
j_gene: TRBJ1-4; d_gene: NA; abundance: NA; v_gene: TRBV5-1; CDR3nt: TGCGCCAGCAGCTTGATGGGAGGTGAAAAACTGTTTTTT; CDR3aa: CASSLMGGEKLFF
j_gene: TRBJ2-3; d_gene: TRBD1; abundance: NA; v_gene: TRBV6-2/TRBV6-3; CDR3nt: TGTGCCAGCAGGCTAACCCCGGGACAGACTCGCACAGATACGCAGTATTTT; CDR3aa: CASRLTPGQTRTDTQYF
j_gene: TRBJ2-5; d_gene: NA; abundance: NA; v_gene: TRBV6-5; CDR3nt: TGTGCCAGCAGTTACTCGACTGTTAGGTCAGGAGAGACCCAGTACTTC; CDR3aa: CASSYSTVRSGETQYF
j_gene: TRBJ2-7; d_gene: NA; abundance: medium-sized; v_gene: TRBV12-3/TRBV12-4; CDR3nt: TGTGCCAGCAGTTTAGCCCCCGAGCAGTACTTC; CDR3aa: CASSLAPEQYF
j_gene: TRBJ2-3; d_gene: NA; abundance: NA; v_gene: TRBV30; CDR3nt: TGTGCCTGGAGTCCGACCCTGGGAACAGATACGCAGTATTTT; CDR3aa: CAWSPTLGTDTQYF
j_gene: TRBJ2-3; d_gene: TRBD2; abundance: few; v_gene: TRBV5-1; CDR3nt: TGCGCCAGCAGCTTGAGCGGGAACACAGATACGCAGTATTTT; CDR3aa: CASSLSGNTDTQYF
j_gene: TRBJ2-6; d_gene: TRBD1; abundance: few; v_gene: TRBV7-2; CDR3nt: TGTGCCAGCACCTTTAGGGGGGCAGGGGGCGCTTCTGGGGCCAACGTCCTGACTTTC; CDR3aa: CASTFRGAGGASGANVLTF
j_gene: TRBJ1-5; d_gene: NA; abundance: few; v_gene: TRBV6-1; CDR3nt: TGTGCCAGCATGGGATGGGGGATTGCCCAGCCCCAGCATTTT; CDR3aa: CASMGWGIAQPQHF
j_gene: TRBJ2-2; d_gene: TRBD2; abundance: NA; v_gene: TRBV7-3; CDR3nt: TGTGCCAGCAGCCCAGAGGGGACTACCAACGTGGAGCTGTTTTTT; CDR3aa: CASSPEGTTNVELFF
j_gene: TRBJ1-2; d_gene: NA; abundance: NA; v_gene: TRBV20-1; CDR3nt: TGCAGTGCCAACCCGCAGGGGCCCGCCTCTGGCTACACCTTC; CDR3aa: CSANPQGPASGYTF
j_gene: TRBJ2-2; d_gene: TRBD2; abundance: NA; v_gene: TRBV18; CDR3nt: TGTGCCAGCTCACCCAGGACTAGCGGGGGCACCGGGGAGCTGTTTTTT; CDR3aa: CASSPRTSGGTGELFF
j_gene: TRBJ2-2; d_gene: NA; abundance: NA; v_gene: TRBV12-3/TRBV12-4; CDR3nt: TGTGCCAGCAGTTCCAGGCAAGCGAACACCGGGGAGCTGTTTTTT; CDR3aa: CASSSRQANTGELFF
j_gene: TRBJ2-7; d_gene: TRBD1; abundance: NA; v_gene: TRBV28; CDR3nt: TGTGCCAGCAGTTGGACAGGGGGCTGGTGGGAGCAGTACTTC; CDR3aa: CASSWTGGWWEQYF
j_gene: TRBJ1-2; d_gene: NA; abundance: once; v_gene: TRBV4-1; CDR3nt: TGCGCCAGCAGCCAAGTCCCTCCGGGGGGAGGAGGCTACACCTTC; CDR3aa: CASSQVPPGGGGYTF
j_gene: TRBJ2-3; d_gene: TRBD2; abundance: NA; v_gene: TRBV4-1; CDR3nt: TGCGCCAGCAGCCAGAAAAGACTAGCGGAGAAGGATACGCAGTATTTT; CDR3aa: CASSQKRLAEKDTQYF
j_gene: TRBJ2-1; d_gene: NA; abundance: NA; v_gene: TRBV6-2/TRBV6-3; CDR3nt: TGTGCCAGCAGTTACCGGTGGTTAAGTGAGCAGTTCTTC; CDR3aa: CASSYRWLSEQFF
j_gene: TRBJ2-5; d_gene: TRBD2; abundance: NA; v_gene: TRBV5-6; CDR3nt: TGTGCCAGCAGCTCTAGCGGGGGGGCCGAGACCCAGTACTTC; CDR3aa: CASSSSGGAETQYF
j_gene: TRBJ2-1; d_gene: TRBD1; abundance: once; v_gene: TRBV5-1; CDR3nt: TGTGCCAGCAGCTTGGGACCGGGACAGAGCTCCTACAATGAGCAGTTCTTC; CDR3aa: CASSLGPGQSSYNEQFF
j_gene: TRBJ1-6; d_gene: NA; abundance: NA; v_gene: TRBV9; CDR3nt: TGTGCCAGCAGCGCACTTACAGGGACACCCCTCCACTTT; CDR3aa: CASSALTGTPLHF
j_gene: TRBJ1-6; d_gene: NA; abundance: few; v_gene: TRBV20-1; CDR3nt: TGCAGTGCTAGAGATCGCACAGTTTGGGGCTCACCCCTCCACTTT; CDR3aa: CSARDRTVWGSPLHF
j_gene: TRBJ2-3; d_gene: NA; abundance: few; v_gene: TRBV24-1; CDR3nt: TGTGCCACCGGGCCGGCGGGAACGGATACGCAGTATTTT; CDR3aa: CATGPAGTDTQYF
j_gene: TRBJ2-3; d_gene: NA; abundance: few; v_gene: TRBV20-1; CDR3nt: TGCAGTGCTAGGTTGCCTAGCACAGATACGCAGTATTTT; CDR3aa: CSARLPSTDTQYF
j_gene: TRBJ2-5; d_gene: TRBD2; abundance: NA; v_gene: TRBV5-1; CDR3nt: TGCGCCGGCAGCTTGGGGAGCGGGGAGGTCCAAGAGACCCAGTACTTC; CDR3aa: CAGSLGSGEVQETQYF
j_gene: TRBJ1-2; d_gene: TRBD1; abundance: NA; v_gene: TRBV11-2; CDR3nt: TGTGCCAGCAGCTTAGGGACAGGGCGGCCCTCTCTCTATGGCTACACCTTC; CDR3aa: CASSLGTGRPSLYGYTF